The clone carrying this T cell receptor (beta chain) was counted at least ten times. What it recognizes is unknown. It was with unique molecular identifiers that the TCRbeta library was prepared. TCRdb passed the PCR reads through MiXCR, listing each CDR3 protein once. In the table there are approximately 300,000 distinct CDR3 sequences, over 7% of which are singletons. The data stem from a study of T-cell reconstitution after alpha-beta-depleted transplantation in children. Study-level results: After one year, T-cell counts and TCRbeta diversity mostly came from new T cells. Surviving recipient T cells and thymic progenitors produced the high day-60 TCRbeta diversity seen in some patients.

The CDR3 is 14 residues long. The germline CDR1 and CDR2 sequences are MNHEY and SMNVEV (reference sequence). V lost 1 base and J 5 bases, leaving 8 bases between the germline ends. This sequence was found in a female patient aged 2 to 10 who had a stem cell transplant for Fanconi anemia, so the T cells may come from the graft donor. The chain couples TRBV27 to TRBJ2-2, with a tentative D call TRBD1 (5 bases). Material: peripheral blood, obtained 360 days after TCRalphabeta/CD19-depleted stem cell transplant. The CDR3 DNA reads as TGTGCCAGCAGTTTATTCAGGGCGACCGGGGAGCTGTTTTTT. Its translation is CASSLFRATGELFF.